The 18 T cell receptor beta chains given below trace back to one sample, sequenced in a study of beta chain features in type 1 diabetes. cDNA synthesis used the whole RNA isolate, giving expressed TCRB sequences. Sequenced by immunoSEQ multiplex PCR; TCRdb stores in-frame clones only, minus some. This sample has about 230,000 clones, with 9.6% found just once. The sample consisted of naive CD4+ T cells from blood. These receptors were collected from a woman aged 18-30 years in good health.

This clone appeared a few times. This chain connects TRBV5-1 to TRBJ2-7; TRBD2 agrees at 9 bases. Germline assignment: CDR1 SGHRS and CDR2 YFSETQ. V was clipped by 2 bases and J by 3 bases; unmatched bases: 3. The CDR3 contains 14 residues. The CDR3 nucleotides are TGCGCCAGCAGCTTTAGCGGGGGCCACTACGAGCAGTACTTC. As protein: CASSFSGGHYEQYF. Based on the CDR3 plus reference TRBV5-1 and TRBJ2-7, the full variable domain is KAGVTQTPRYLIKTRGQQVTLSCSPISGHRSVSWYQQTPGQGLQFLFEYFSETQRNKGNFPGRFSGRQFSNSRSEMNVSTLELGDSALYLCASSFSGGHYEQYFGPGTRLTVT.

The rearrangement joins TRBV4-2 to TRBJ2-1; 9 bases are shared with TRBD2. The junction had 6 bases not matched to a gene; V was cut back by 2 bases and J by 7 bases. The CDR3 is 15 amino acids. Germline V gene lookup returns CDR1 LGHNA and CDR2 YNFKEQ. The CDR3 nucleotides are TGTGCCAGCAGCCAATTTAGCGGGAGAGAGAATGAGCAGTTCTTC. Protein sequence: CASSQFSGRENEQFF.

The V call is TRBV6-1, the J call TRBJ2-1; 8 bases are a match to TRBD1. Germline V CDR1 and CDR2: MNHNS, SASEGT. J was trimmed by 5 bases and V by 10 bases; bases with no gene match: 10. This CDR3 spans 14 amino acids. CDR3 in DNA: TGTGCCACATATTCAGGGGGCGTCCACAATGAGCAGTTCTTC. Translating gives CATYSGGVHNEQFF.

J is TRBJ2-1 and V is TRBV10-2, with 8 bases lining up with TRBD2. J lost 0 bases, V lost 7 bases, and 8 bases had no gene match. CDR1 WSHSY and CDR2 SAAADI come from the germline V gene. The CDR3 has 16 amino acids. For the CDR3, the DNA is TGCGCCAGCATCCCAACTAGCGGCGACTCCTACAATGAGCAGTTCTTC. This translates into CASIPTSGDSYNEQFF.

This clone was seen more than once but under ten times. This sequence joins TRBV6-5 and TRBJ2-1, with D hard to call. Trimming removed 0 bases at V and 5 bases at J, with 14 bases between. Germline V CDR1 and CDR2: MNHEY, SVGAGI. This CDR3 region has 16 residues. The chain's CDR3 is CASSYSRRPPHNEQFF. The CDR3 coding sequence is TGTGCCAGCAGTTACTCAAGGAGACCCCCCCACAATGAGCAGTTCTTC.

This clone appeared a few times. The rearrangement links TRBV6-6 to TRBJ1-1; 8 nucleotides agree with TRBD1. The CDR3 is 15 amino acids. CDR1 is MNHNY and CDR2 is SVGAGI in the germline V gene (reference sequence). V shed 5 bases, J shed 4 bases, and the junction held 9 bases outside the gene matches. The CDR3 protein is CASSIRQGMGTEAFF. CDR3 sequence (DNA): TGTGCCAGCAGTATTCGACAGGGGATGGGCACTGAAGCTTTCTTT.

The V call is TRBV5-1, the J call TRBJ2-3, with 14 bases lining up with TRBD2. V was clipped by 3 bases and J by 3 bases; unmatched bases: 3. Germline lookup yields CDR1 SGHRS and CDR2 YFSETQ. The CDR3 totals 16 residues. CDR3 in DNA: TGCGCCAGCAGCTCCGGGACTAGCGGGAGAACAGATACGCAGTATTTT. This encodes CASSSGTSGRTDTQYF.

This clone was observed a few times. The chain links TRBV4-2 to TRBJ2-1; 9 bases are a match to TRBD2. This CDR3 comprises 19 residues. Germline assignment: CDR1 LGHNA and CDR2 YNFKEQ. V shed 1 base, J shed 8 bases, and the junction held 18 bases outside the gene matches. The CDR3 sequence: CASSQVEGTSGWADDEQFF. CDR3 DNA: TGTGCCAGCAGCCAAGTCGAGGGCACTAGCGGGTGGGCAGACGATGAGCAGTTCTTC.

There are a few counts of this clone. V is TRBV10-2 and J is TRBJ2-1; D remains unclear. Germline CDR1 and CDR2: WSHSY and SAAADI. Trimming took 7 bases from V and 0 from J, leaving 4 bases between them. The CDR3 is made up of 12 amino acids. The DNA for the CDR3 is TGCGCCAGCACCCACTCCTACAATGAGCAGTTCTTC. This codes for CASTHSYNEQFF.

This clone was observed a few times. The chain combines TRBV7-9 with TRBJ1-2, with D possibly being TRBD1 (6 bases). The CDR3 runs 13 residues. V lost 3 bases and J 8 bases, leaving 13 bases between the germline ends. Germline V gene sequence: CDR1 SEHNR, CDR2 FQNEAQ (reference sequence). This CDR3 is CASSLAGAWGYTF. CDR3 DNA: TGTGCCAGCAGCTTGGCGGGGGCCTGGGGCTACACCTTC.

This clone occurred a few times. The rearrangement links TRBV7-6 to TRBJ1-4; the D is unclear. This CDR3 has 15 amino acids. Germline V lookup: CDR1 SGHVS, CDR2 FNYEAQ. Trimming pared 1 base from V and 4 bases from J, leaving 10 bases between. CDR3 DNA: TGTGCCAGCAGCTTAGGCCACAGTATTAATGAAAAACTGTTTTTT. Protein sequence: CASSLGHSINEKLFF.

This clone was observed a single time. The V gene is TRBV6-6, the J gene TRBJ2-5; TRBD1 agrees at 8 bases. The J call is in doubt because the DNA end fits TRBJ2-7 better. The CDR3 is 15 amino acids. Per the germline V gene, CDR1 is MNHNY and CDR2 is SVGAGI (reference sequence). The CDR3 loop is CASSGPGTGSYEQYF. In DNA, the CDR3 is TGTGCCAGCAGCGGCCCCGGGACAGGCTCCTACGAGCAGTACTTC.

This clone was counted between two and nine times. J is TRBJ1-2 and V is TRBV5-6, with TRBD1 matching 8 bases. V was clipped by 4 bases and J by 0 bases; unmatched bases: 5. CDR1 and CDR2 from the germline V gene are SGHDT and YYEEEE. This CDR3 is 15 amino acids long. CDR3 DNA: TGTGCCAGCAGCCCGGACAGGGCCTCTAACTATGGCTACACCTTC. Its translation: CASSPDRASNYGYTF.

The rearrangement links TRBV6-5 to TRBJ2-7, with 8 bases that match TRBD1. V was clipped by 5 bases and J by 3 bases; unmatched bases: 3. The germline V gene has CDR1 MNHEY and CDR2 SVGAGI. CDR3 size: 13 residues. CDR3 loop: CASSRGQGYEQYF. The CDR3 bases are TGTGCCAGCAGTCGCGGACAGGGCTACGAGCAGTACTTC.

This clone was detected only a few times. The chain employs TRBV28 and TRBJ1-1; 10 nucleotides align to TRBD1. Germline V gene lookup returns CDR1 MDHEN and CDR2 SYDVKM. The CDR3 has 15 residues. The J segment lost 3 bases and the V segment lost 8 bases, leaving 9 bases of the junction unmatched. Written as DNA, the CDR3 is TGTGCCAGCGGCCGGTGGGGACAGGGGTACACTGAAGCTTTCTTT. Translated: CASGRWGQGYTEAFF.

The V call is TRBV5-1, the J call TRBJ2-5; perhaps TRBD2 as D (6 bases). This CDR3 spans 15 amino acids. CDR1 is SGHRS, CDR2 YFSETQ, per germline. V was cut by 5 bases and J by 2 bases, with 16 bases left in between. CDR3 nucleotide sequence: TGCGCCAGCAGTTTACCGTCGGGGGAGCAAGAGACCCAGTACTTC. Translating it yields CASSLPSGEQETQYF.

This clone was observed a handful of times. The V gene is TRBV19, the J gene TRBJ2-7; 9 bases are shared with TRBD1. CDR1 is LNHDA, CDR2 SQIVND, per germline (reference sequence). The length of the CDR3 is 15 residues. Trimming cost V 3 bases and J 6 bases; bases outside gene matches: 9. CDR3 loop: CASSIYGTGSLEQYF. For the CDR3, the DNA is TGTGCCAGTAGTATCTATGGGACAGGGAGTCTCGAGCAGTACTTC.

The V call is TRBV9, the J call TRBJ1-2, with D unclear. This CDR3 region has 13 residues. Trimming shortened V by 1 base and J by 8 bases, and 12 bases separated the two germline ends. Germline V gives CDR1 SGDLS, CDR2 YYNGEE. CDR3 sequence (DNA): TGTGCCAGCAGCGTAAGTCCGGGAGGGGGCTACACCTTC. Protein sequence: CASSVSPGGGYTF.